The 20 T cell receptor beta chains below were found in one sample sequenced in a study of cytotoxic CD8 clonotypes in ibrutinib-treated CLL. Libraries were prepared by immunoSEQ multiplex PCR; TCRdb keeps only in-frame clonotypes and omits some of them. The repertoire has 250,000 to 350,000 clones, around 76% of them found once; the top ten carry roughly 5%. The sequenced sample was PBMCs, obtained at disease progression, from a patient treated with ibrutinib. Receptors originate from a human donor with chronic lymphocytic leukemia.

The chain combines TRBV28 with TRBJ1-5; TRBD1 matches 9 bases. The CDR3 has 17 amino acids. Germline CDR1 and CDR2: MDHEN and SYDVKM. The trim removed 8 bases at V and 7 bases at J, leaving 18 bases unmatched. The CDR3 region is CASRLPGGTGRNQPQHF. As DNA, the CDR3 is TGTGCCAGCCGCCTTCCGGGCGGGACAGGGAGGAACCAGCCCCAGCATTTT.

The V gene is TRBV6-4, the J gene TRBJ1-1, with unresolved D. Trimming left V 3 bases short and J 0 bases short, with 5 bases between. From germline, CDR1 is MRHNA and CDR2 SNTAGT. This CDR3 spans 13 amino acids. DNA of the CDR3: TGTGCCAGCAGTGAGAAGATGAACACTGAAGCTTTCTTT. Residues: CASSEKMNTEAFF.

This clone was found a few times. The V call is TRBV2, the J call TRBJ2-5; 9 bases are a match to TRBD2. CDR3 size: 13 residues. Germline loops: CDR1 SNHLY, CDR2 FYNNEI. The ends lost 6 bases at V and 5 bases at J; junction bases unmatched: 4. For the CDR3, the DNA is TGTGCCAGCAGGATACTAGCGGGTGAGACCCAGTACTTC. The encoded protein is CASRILAGETQYF.

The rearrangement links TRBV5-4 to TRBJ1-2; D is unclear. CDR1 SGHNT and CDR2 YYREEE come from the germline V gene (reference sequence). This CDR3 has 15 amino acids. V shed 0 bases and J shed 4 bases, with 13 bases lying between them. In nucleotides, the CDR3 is TGTGCCAGCAGCTTGGCCCTGGGCGAGACCTATGGCTACACCTTC. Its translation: CASSLALGETYGYTF. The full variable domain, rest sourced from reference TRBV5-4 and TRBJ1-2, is ETGVTQSPTHLIKTRGQQVTLRCSSQSGHNTVSWYQQALGQGPQFIFQYYREEENGRGNFPPRFSGLQFPNYSSELNVNALELDDSALYLCASSLALGETYGYTFGSGTRLTVV.

In DNA form, the CDR3 reads TGTGCCAGCAGCCCGAGCCCTAGGACTTATGGCTACACCTTC. Translated: CASSPSPRTYGYTF. The chain employs TRBV9 and TRBJ1-2; D ambiguous. V lost 4 bases and J 5 bases, leaving 15 bases between the germline ends. Per germline, CDR1 SGDLS and CDR2 YYNGEE. The CDR3 runs 14 residues.

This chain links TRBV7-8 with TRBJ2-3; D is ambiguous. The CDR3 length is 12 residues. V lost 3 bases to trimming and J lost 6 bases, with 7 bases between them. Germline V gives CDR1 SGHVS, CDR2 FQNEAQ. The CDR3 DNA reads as TGTGCCAGCAGCTTCGTGGGGGATACGCAGTATTTT. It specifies CASSFVGDTQYF.

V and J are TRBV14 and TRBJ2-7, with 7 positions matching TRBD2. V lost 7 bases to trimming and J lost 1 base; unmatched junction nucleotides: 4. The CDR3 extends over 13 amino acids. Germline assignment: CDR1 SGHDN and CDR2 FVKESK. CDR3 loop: CASTGLGSYEQYF. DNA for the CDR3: TGTGCCAGCACCGGACTAGGGTCCTACGAGCAGTACTTC.

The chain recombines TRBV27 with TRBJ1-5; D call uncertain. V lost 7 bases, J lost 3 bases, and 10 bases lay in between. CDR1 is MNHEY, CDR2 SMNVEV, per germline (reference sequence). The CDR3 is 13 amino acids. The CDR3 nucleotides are TGTGCCAGCACCCTGAGTCTCAATCAGCCCCAGCATTTT. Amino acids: CASTLSLNQPQHF.

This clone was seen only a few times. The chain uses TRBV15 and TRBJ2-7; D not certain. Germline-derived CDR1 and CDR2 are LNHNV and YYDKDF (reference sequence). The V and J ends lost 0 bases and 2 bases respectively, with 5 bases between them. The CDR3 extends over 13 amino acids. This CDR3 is CATSREIPYEQYF. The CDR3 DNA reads TGTGCCACCAGCAGAGAAATCCCCTACGAGCAGTACTTC.

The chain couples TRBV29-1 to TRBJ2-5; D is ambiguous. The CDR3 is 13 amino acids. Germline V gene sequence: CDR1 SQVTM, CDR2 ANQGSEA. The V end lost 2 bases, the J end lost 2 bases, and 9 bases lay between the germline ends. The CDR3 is CSVERLAQETQYF. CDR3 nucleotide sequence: TGCAGCGTTGAAAGGTTGGCACAAGAGACCCAGTACTTC.

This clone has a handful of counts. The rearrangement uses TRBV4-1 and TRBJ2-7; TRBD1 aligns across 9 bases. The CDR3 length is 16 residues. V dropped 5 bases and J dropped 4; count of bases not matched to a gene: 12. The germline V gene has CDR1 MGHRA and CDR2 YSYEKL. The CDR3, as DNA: TGCGCCAGCAGCTACCAGATACAGGGGGCAGGATACGAGCAGTACTTC. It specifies CASSYQIQGAGYEQYF.

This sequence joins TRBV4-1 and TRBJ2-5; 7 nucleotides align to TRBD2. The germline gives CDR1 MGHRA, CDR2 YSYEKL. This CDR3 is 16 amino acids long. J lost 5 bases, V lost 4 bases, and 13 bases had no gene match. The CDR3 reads CASSPLGGGPFETQYF. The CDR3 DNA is TGCGCCAGCAGCCCCCTGGGGGGAGGGCCTTTCGAGACCCAGTACTTC.

DNA of the CDR3: TGTGCCAGCAGTGGATGGGGGACTTTCGGTCCAGATACGCAGTATTTT. Its translation is CASSGWGTFGPDTQYF. V and J are TRBV6-1 and TRBJ2-3, with D possibly matching TRBD2 (6 bases). From germline, CDR1 is MNHNS and CDR2 SASEGT. V was cut by 4 bases and J by 4 bases, with 18 bases left in between. This CDR3 is built from 16 residues.

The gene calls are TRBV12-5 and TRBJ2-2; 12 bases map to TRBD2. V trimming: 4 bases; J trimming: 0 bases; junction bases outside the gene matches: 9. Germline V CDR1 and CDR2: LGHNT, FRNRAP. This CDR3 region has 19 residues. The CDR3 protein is CASGYYLLAGGSNTGELFF. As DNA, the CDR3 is TGTGCTAGTGGTTACTACCTACTAGCGGGGGGTTCGAACACCGGGGAGCTGTTTTTT.

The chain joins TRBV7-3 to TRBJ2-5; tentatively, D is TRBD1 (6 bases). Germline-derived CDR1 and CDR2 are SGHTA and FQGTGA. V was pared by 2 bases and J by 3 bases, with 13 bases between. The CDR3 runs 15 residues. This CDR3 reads CASSLSPGVEETQYF. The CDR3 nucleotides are TGTGCCAGCAGCTTATCCCCAGGGGTGGAAGAGACCCAGTACTTC.

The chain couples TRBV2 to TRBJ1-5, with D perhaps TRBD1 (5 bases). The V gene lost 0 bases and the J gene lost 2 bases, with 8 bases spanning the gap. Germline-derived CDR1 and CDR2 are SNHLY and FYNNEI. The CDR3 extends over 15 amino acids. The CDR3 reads CASSEARGGNQPQHF. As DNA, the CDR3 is TGTGCCAGCAGTGAAGCAAGGGGTGGCAATCAGCCCCAGCATTTT.

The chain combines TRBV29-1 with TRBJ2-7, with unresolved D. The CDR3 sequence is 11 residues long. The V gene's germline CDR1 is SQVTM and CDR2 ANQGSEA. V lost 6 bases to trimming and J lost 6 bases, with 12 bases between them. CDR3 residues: CSVVVLGEQYF. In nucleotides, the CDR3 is TGCAGCGTAGTGGTCCTTGGCGAGCAGTACTTC.

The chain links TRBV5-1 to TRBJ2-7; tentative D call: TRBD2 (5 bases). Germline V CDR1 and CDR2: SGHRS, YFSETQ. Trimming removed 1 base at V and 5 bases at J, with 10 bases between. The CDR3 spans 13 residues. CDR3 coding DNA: TGCGCCAGCAGCTTGTTACTGGAGGACGAGCAGTACTTC. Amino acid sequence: CASSLLLEDEQYF.

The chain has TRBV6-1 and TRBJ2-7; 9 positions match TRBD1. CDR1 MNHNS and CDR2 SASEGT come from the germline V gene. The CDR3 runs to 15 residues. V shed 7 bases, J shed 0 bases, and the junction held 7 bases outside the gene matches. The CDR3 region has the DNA TGTGCCAGCACTGACAGGGGGGAGAGCTCCTACGAGCAGTACTTC. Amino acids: CASTDRGESSYEQYF.

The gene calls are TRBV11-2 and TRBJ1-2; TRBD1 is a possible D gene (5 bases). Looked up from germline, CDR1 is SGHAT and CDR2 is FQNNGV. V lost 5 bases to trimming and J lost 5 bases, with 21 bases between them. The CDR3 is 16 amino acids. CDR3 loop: CASSPPGAGTWYGYTF. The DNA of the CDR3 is TGTGCCAGCAGCCCCCCCGGAGCAGGGACGTGGTATGGCTACACCTTC.